The 19 T cell receptor beta chains given below trace back to one sample, sequenced in a study of T cells in Graves' hyperthyroidism and ophthalmopathy (dated by TCRdb to the late 2010s). The library relied on multiplex PCR. Instrument on record: Illumina HiSeq 2000. The TCR beta CDR3 regions were amplified from the RNA transcripts. The first round of RT-PCR for the TCR CDR3 was performed with the HTBI primer set and the Qiagen OneStep RT-PCR kit. TCRdb reanalyzed the raw reads on its own, using fastp at Q25 for trimming and MiXCR for clone calling, and kept in-frame beta chains. Merged by CDR3 protein, the rows form single entries marked with the most common genes and DNA. The sample includes hundreds of thousands of distinct CDR3 sequences, with around 20% observed a single time. The top ten clonotypes cover more than 30% of the sample. Sample: blood. Receptor source: a young man with Graves' ophthalmopathy.

This sequence joins TRBV28 and TRBJ1-5; D gene uncertain. Germline CDR1 reads MDHEN; CDR2 reads SYDVKM. The CDR3 extends over 12 amino acids. The V and J ends lost 2 bases and 8 bases respectively, with 7 bases between them. The CDR3 spells CASSLVGKPQHF. CDR3 nucleotide sequence: TGTGCCAGCAGTTTAGTGGGCAAGCCCCAGCATTTT.

This clonotype was detected many times. V and J are TRBV12-3 or TRBV12-4 and TRBJ2-3, with 7 bases matching TRBD2. This CDR3 has 15 amino acids. J gave up 10 bases and V 5 bases, and 15 bases lay outside the gene matches. The CDR3, as DNA: TGTGCCAGCAGTCTGCGACTAGCTGTTTTAAGATCGCAGTATTTT. Translating it yields CASSLRLAVLRSQYF.

This clonotype appeared many times. The V and J genes are TRBV30 and TRBJ1-5; D is ambiguous. Trimming shortened V by 0 bases and J by 4 bases, and 7 bases separated the two germline ends. CDR3 size: 13 residues. Germline CDR1 is GTSNPN and CDR2 is SVGIG (reference sequence). CDR3: CAWSVRPNQPQHF. CDR3 coding DNA: TGTGCCTGGAGTGTACGCCCAAATCAGCCCCAGCATTTT.

This clonotype turned up a few times. V usage is TRBV5-1 and J usage is TRBJ2-7, with 7 bases matching TRBD2. CDR3 length: 13 amino acids. Trimming removed 4 bases from V and 2 bases from J; junction bases left unmatched: 3. Germline V gene data show CDR1 as SGHRS and CDR2 as YFSETQ. DNA for the CDR3: TGCGCCAGCAGCGGGGGGGGGACCTACGAGCAGTACTTC. It encodes CASSGGGTYEQYF.

This clonotype has a count of ten or more. The chain joins TRBV5-1 to TRBJ2-7; tentatively, D is TRBD2 (6 bases). Trimming shortened V by 5 bases and J by 6 bases, and 12 bases separated the two germline ends. This CDR3 spans 12 amino acids. Germline CDR1 and CDR2: SGHRS and YFSETQ. The CDR3 protein is CASSPAGGEQYF. CDR3 DNA: TGCGCCAGCAGTCCGGCCGGGGGCGAGCAGTACTTC. Combining the CDR3 with reference TRBV5-1 and TRBJ2-7 gives the whole variable domain KAGVTQTPRYLIKTRGQQVTLSCSPISGHRSVSWYQQTPGQGLQFLFEYFSETQRNKGNFPGRFSGRQFSNSRSEMNVSTLELGDSALYLCASSPAGGEQYFGPGTRLTVT.

This clonotype was counted many times. This chain joins TRBV13 and TRBJ2-1, with 8 bases lining up with TRBD2. The CDR3 consists of 16 residues. The V gene end was trimmed by 4 bases and the J gene end by 6 bases; junction bases not matched to a gene: 11. The germline V gene has CDR1 PRHDT and CDR2 FYEKMQ (reference sequence). CDR3 sequence reads: CASSSTGSREGNEQFF. CDR3 sequence (DNA): TGTGCCAGCAGCTCCACGGGATCCCGGGAGGGCAATGAGCAGTTCTTC. Full variable domain (outside the CDR3, taken from reference TRBV13 and TRBJ2-1): AAGVIQSPRHLIKEKRETATLKCYPIPRHDTVYWYQQGPGQDPQFLISFYEKMQSDKGSIPDRFSAQQFSDYHSELNMSSLELGDSALYFCASSSTGSREGNEQFFGPGTRLTVL.

This clonotype was counted at least ten times. This chain joins TRBV30 and TRBJ1-2, with TRBD1 identical over 7 bases. V was pared by 3 bases and J by 2 bases, with 12 bases of the junction left unmatched. CDR1 and CDR2 (germline): GTSNPN, SVGIG (reference sequence). The CDR3 is 16 residues long. DNA of the CDR3: TGTGCCTGGAGCCCCGCGGACAGGCCCAAAAACTATGGCTACACCTTC. As protein: CAWSPADRPKNYGYTF.

J is TRBJ2-1 and V is TRBV18, with 9 bases fitting TRBD2. Germline values: CDR1 KGHSH, CDR2 LQKENI. The CDR3 sequence is 16 residues long. The V gene end was trimmed by 0 bases and the J gene end by 3 bases; junction bases not matched to a gene: 3. The DNA of the CDR3 is TGTGCCAGCTCACCACCAGCTAGCGGGGTCTACAATGAGCAGTTCTTC. Translating it yields CASSPPASGVYNEQFF.

This chain links TRBV6-2 or TRBV6-3 with TRBJ1-5, with 9 bases identical to TRBD1. CDR1 is MNHEY, CDR2 SVGEGT, per germline. The J segment lost 3 bases and the V segment lost 4 bases, leaving 13 bases of the junction unmatched. The CDR3 extends over 18 amino acids. CDR3: CASSWTGTGSGINQPQHF. The CDR3 DNA reads as TGTGCCAGCAGTTGGACCGGGACAGGGAGTGGGATCAATCAGCCCCAGCATTTT.

This clonotype has only a few counts. The rearrangement uses TRBV7-3 and TRBJ2-7; 9 bases line up with TRBD1. This CDR3 contains 16 residues. Losses at the gene ends were 5 bases for V and 5 bases for J; bases not matched to a gene: 13. CDR1 and CDR2 (germline): SGHTA, FQGTGA. CDR3 protein: CASSITTGTGNHEQYF. Written as DNA, the CDR3 is TGTGCCAGCAGCATTACAACCGGGACAGGGAACCACGAGCAGTACTTC.

In its sample, this clonotype was seen many times. The chain recombines TRBV18 with TRBJ1-2, with TRBD1 matching over 8 bases. In germline, CDR1 is KGHSH, CDR2 LQKENI. The CDR3 covers 16 residues. The trim removed 1 base at V and 6 bases at J, leaving 10 bases unmatched. For the CDR3, the DNA is TGTGCCAGCTCACCACGTCCCTCCGAGACAGGGGATGGCTACACCTTC. This translates into CASSPRPSETGDGYTF.

This clonotype turned up a few times. V and J are TRBV11-1 and TRBJ1-2, with D uncertain. This CDR3 is 15 amino acids long. Trimming cost V 1 base and J 4 bases, with 13 bases left between them. CDR1 is SGHAT and CDR2 is FQDESV in the germline V gene (reference sequence). The CDR3 loop is CASSLGATAGYGYTF. For the CDR3, the DNA is TGTGCCAGCAGCTTAGGGGCCACGGCTGGCTATGGCTACACCTTC.

Ten or more counts support this clonotype. This chain links TRBV20-1 with TRBJ2-7, with 9 bases that match TRBD2. Germline values: CDR1 DFQATT, CDR2 SNEGSKA (reference sequence). V was pared by 0 bases and J by 0 bases, with 3 bases of the junction left unmatched. This CDR3 has 15 amino acids. CDR3 loop: CSARDSSGSSYEQYF. CDR3 in DNA: TGCAGTGCTAGAGATAGTAGCGGGAGCTCCTACGAGCAGTACTTC.

This chain links TRBV7-6 with TRBJ2-1; 9 bases match TRBD2. CDR3 size: 18 residues. Germline V gene sequence: CDR1 SGHVS, CDR2 FNYEAQ. Losses at the gene ends were 0 bases for V and 5 bases for J; bases not matched to a gene: 11. Here the CDR3 DNA reads TGTGCCAGCAGCTTAGCTTTTCCCGCTAGCGGGACCGACAATGAGCAGTTCTTC. This translates into CASSLAFPASGTDNEQFF.

The genes are TRBV28 and TRBJ2-5, with 10 bases lining up with TRBD1. The germline V gene has CDR1 MDHEN and CDR2 SYDVKM. The ends lost 3 bases at V and 1 base at J; junction bases unmatched: 5. This CDR3 spans 16 amino acids. The CDR3 loop reads CASSLSGQGVQETQYF. CDR3 in DNA: TGTGCCAGCAGTTTGAGTGGACAGGGGGTCCAAGAGACCCAGTACTTC. The whole variable domain, filled in from reference TRBV28 and TRBJ2-5, reads DVKVTQSSRYLVKRTGEKVFLECVQDMDHENMFWYRQDPGLGLRLIYFSYDVKMKEKGDIPEGYSVSREKKERFSLILESASTNQTSMYLCASSLSGQGVQETQYFGPGTRLLVL.

This rearrangement joins TRBV24-1 to TRBJ2-2; TRBD2 agrees at 16 bases. V lost 7 bases, J lost 5 bases, and 9 bases stayed unmatched. This CDR3 has 18 amino acids. CDR1 and CDR2 from the germline V gene are KGHDR and SFDVKD. CDR3 in DNA: TGTGCCACCAGCTTCCCGGGACTAGCGGGAGGGTGGACCGGGGAGCTGTTTTTT. This translates into CATSFPGLAGGWTGELFF.

The rearrangement links TRBV19 to TRBJ2-7, with D unclear. This CDR3 region has 14 residues. Trimming stripped 5 bases from V and 1 base from J, with 12 bases between. Germline V gene lookup returns CDR1 LNHDA and CDR2 SQIVND (reference sequence). The CDR3 here is CASSGKGWSYEQYF. CDR3 nucleotide sequence: TGTGCCAGTAGTGGGAAGGGTTGGTCCTACGAGCAGTACTTC.

The sample holds a few counts of this clonotype. The chain recombines TRBV30 with TRBJ2-1; D assignment may be TRBD1 or TRBD2 (6 bases each). The germline V gene encodes CDR1 GTSNPN and CDR2 SVGIG (reference sequence). Trimming took off 0 bases at V and 8 bases at J, with 17 bases between the two ends. The CDR3 totals 15 residues. The CDR3 here is CAWSVSLTGADEQFF. Written as DNA, the CDR3 is TGTGCCTGGAGTGTATCCCTCACGGGGGCCGATGAGCAGTTCTTC. Full variable domain (outside the CDR3, taken from reference TRBV30 and TRBJ2-1): SQTIHQWPATLVQPVGSPLSLECTVEGTSNPNLYWYRQAAGRGLQLLFYSVGIGQISSEVPQNLSASRPQDRQFILSSKKLLLSDSGFYLCAWSVSLTGADEQFFGPGTRLTVL.

The rearrangement uses TRBV28 and TRBJ2-4; weak D call: TRBD1 (6 bases). Per germline, CDR1 MDHEN and CDR2 SYDVKM. This CDR3 is 15 amino acids long. Trimming took 10 bases from V and 1 from J, leaving 17 bases between them. The CDR3 here is CAIWAGAVAKNIQYF. The CDR3 DNA sequence: TGTGCCATTTGGGCAGGGGCGGTGGCCAAAAACATTCAGTACTTC. The whole variable domain, remainder taken from reference TRBV28 and TRBJ2-4, is DVKVTQSSRYLVKRTGEKVFLECVQDMDHENMFWYRQDPGLGLRLIYFSYDVKMKEKGDIPEGYSVSREKKERFSLILESASTNQTSMYLCAIWAGAVAKNIQYFGAGTRLSVL.